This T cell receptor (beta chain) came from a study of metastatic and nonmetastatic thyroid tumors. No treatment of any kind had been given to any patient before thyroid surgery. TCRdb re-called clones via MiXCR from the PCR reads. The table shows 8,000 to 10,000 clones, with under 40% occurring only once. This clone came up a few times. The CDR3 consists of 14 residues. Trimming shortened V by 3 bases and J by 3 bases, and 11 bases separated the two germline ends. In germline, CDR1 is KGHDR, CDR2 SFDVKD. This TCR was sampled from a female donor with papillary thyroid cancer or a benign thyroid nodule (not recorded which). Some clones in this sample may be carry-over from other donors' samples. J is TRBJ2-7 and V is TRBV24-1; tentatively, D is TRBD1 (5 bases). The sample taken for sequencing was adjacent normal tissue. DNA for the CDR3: TGTGCCACCAGTGATCAGGTACAGGACTACGAGCAGTACTTC. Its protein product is CATSDQVQDYEQYF.